This TCR beta chain was captured by sequencing in a study of blood T cell repertoires in COVID-19. On the study more broadly: COVID-19 samples collected from the United States, Italy and Spain covered acute and convalescent phases. T cells, B-cell-depleted T cells, or PBMCs provided the cDNA or gDNA that served as material.

As originally analysed: The assay estimated nucleated cells by amplifying reference gene primers. The method was immunoSEQ multiplex PCR; TCRdb's version includes in-frame clones alone and lacks a portion of them. That table supplies the V and J calls and clone size; D and trimming were determined from the DNA. This sample has 250,000 to 350,000 clones; roughly 89% occur once, and the top ten carry about 0.94%. The CDR3 has 15 residues. The ends lost 1 base at V and 8 bases at J; junction bases unmatched: 5. The germline V gene has CDR1 MGHRA and CDR2 YSYEKL. This sequence was found in a woman in her 40s who had recovered from COVID-19. The chain has TRBV4-1 and TRBJ2-1; 10 positions match TRBD2. Sequenced material: peripheral blood. DNA for the CDR3: TGCGCCAGCAGCCAAGGAGCGGGAGGGCGGGATGAGCAGTTCTTC. This encodes CASSQGAGGRDEQFF.